The clone carrying this T cell receptor beta chain was counted between two and nine times. The antigen remains unidentified. This entry belongs to a study of cytomegalovirus exposure and HLA in healthy donors. Notes on the study in general: According to an earlier analysis, most TCR beta V segments yielded productive rearrangements about 90% or about 30% of the time. A later look showed TCR association rates differing by HLA locus, highest for DRB1 and lowest for HLA-C. The HLA-A and HLA-B alleles of most subjects were reportedly predicted accurately from TCR beta sequences.

PCR employed 60 Vbeta and 13 Jbeta primers. Method: immunoSEQ multiplex PCR; TCRdb's copy keeps in-frame clones and lacks some. The sample holds about 190,000 clones, more than 65% seen once. The V segment lost 2 bases and the J segment 7 bases; nucleotides outside the gene matches: 9. CDR1 and CDR2 from the germline V gene are SGDLS and YYNGEE. This CDR3 has 15 amino acids. V and J are TRBV9 and TRBJ2-1, with 7 positions matching TRBD2. Sequencing used PBMCs. The origin of this receptor is a woman aged 25 to 39 in good health and CMV-seropositive. The CDR3 nucleotides read TGTGCCAGCAGCGTCCGGGACTATGGCGTGAATGAGCAGTTCTTC. It codes for CASSVRDYGVNEQFF.